One sample yielded the 20 T cell receptor beta chains listed below, sequenced in a study of blood T cell repertoires in COVID-19 (dated by TCRdb to 2020 to 2021). Receptor libraries were prepared by the immunoSEQ multiplex PCR assay. TCRdb provides this immuneACCESS table in a form limited to in-frame rearrangements. Some clones are lacking; in checked studies, under half of them reflect an unresolved V gene, and why the rest are absent is not known. The table for this sample lists some 230,000 clones; around 81% of them were counted only once. Together, the top ten hold 2% to 2.5% of the sample. The source material was peripheral blood. The receptors were sampled from a woman aged 60 to 75 with acute or convalescent COVID-19.

V gene TRBV30 combines with J gene TRBJ2-7, with a possible D match to TRBD1 (5 bases). The CDR3 is 14 residues long. The V end lost 4 bases, the J end lost 1 base, and 14 bases lay between the germline ends. From germline, CDR1 is GTSNPN and CDR2 SVGIG (reference sequence). The CDR3 sequence: CAWKQELGSYEQYF. The CDR3 coding sequence is TGTGCCTGGAAACAGGAGTTGGGGTCCTACGAGCAGTACTTC.

The genes are TRBV5-1 and TRBJ2-6, with TRBD1 as a possible D gene (6 bases). Looked up from germline, CDR1 is SGHRS and CDR2 is YFSETQ. There are 15 residues in the CDR3. With 4 bases removed from V and 4 bases from J, the gap between germline ends came to 12 bases. The CDR3 DNA reads as TGCGCCAGCAGCCTCCAGGGGTCAGGGGCCAACGTCCTGACTTTC. Encoded protein: CASSLQGSGANVLTF.

In this sample, this clone turned up once. V and J are TRBV27 and TRBJ1-6, with 8 bases identical to TRBD1. The CDR3 has 17 residues. Germline-derived CDR1 and CDR2 are MNHEY and SMNVEV (reference sequence). Losses at the gene ends were 5 bases for V and 2 bases for J; bases not matched to a gene: 8. The CDR3 loop reads CASSPQGARTYNSPLHF. The CDR3 nucleotides are TGTGCCAGCAGTCCCCAGGGGGCACGGACCTATAATTCACCCCTCCACTTT.

The V and J genes are TRBV6-5 and TRBJ1-2; 7 bases are shared with TRBD1. From germline, CDR1 is MNHEY and CDR2 SVGAGI. V lost 7 bases and J lost 8; bases outside the gene matches: 7. The CDR3 contains 12 residues. DNA of the CDR3: TGTGCCAGCACTTCAGGGGGAAGGGGCTACACCTTC. Encoded protein: CASTSGGRGYTF.

This clone was seen more than once but under ten times. The chain's CDR3 is CASSMRSESGSTDTQYF. The CDR3 coding sequence is TGTGCCAGTAGTATGAGGTCAGAAAGTGGGAGCACAGATACGCAGTATTTT. The rearrangement links TRBV19 to TRBJ2-3; D not certain. Trimming left V 3 bases short and J 0 bases short, with 16 bases between. This CDR3 comprises 17 residues. Germline V lookup: CDR1 LNHDA, CDR2 SQIVND (reference sequence).

This rearrangement joins TRBV6-1 to TRBJ2-7; D not resolved. CDR3 size: 15 residues. The V end lost 0 bases, the J end lost 2 bases, and 11 bases lay between the germline ends. From germline, CDR1 is MNHNS and CDR2 SASEGT. The DNA of the CDR3 is TGTGCCAGCAGTGAAGCCCCCGGGTATCCCTACGAGCAGTACTTC. Encoded protein: CASSEAPGYPYEQYF.

The gene calls are TRBV6-4 and TRBJ2-3; 7 bases agree with TRBD1. Germline CDR1 reads MRHNA; CDR2 reads SNTAGT. CDR3 length equals 16 residues. With 10 bases clipped from V and 0 bases from J, the junction kept 13 bases outside the gene matches. CDR3 bases: TGTGCCATCCCCCGCCCCAGGGGGATTAGCACAGATACGCAGTATTTT. Its translation: CAIPRPRGISTDTQYF.

V is TRBV11-2 and J is TRBJ1-5; 8 bases are a match to TRBD1. J lost 6 bases, V lost 5 bases, and 6 bases had no gene match. Germline CDR1 reads SGHAT; CDR2 reads FQNNGV. This CDR3 is built from 14 residues. The CDR3 DNA follows: TGTGCCAGCAGCCCCGGACAGGGAAGTCAGCCCCAGCATTTT. This codes for CASSPGQGSQPQHF.

The rearrangement uses TRBV5-4 and TRBJ1-2; 7 bases align to TRBD1. Trimming took 2 bases from V and 6 from J; bases not matched to a gene: 1. The CDR3 runs 12 residues. Germline CDR1 SGHNT, CDR2 YYREEE (reference sequence). Here the CDR3 reads CASSFDRDGYTF. The CDR3 bases are TGTGCCAGCAGCTTCGACAGGGATGGCTACACCTTC.

The chain joins TRBV5-4 to TRBJ2-1; 9 bases line up with TRBD1. V was pared by 2 bases and J by 3 bases, with 3 bases of the junction left unmatched. Germline V lookup: CDR1 SGHNT, CDR2 YYREEE (reference sequence). CDR3 length equals 15 residues. The CDR3: CASSFDRGFYNEQFF. In DNA, the CDR3 is TGTGCCAGCAGCTTCGACAGGGGGTTCTACAATGAGCAGTTCTTC.

This sequence joins TRBV5-1 and TRBJ2-2; TRBD2 aligns across 9 bases. Germline CDR1 SGHRS, CDR2 YFSETQ. The CDR3 runs to 15 residues. The ends lost 6 bases at V and 4 bases at J; junction bases unmatched: 7. Written as DNA, the CDR3 is TGCGCCAGCACCCAAGGGACTAGCCTCACCGGGGAGCTGTTTTTT. Protein product: CASTQGTSLTGELFF.

This chain uses TRBV9 with TRBJ1-2; D might be TRBD1 (6 bases). Looked up from germline, CDR1 is SGDLS and CDR2 is YYNGEE. The CDR3 contains 13 residues. V was clipped by 3 bases and J by 8 bases, with 14 bases between them. The CDR3 DNA reads as TGTGCCAGCAGCGCACAGGGATGGTTAGGCTACACCTTC. It is translated as CASSAQGWLGYTF.

This chain connects TRBV18 to TRBJ1-3; D possibly corresponds to TRBD1 (6 bases). Looked up from germline, CDR1 is KGHSH and CDR2 is LQKENI. V gave up 0 bases and J gave up 0 bases, with 9 bases separating them. There are 16 residues in the CDR3. CDR3: CASSPPDSYSGNTIYF. The CDR3 DNA sequence: TGTGCCAGCTCACCACCGGACAGCTACTCTGGAAACACCATATATTTT.

This clone has just a few counts. At one boundary the junction diverges from the germline segment, which might be a read error. The V and J genes are TRBV19 and TRBJ2-2, with D unresolved. This CDR3 contains 16 residues. Germline lookup yields CDR1 LNHDA and CDR2 SQIVND (reference sequence). The CDR3 here is CASSTSLSLNAGELFF. As DNA, the CDR3 is TGTGCCAGTAGTACATCACTATCTCTGAACGCCGGGGAGCTGTTTTTT. Looking up the rest from reference TRBV19 and TRBJ2-2 gives the full variable domain: DGGITQSPKYLFRKEGQNVTLSCEQNLNHDAMYWYRQDPGQGLRLIYYSQIVNDFQKGDIAEGYSVSREKKESFPLTVTSAQKNPTAFYLCASSTSLSLNAGELFFGEGSRLTVL.

Notes on this clone: Other DNA sequences in this specimen translate into the identical CDR3. The V call is TRBV30, the J call TRBJ1-1; TRBD1 matches 8 bases. The CDR3 has 11 residues. The trim removed 5 bases at V and 4 bases at J, leaving 0 bases unmatched. Germline CDR1 reads GTSNPN; CDR2 reads SVGIG (reference sequence). The CDR3: CAWGQGTEAFF. The CDR3 DNA follows: TGTGCCTGGGGACAGGGCACTGAAGCTTTCTTT.

This clone was recorded only once. The chain joins TRBV11-2 to TRBJ2-1, with 10 bases lining up with TRBD2. The CDR3 loop spans 14 amino acids. The junction had 4 bases not matched to a gene; V was cut back by 5 bases and J by 6 bases. Germline values: CDR1 SGHAT, CDR2 FQNNGV. CDR3 nucleotide sequence: TGTGCCAGCAGCCTCCGACTAGCGGGCAATGAGCAGTTCTTC. This gives the protein CASSLRLAGNEQFF.

The chain employs TRBV4-1 and TRBJ2-5; 9 nucleotides agree with TRBD2. The CDR3 contains 18 residues. The J segment lost 7 bases and the V segment lost 0 bases, leaving 15 bases of the junction unmatched. Per germline, CDR1 MGHRA and CDR2 YSYEKL. The CDR3 protein is CASSQEMGRAGGLGTQYF. The CDR3 DNA is TGCGCCAGCAGCCAAGAAATGGGGAGAGCGGGGGGTCTGGGGACCCAGTACTTC.

The rearrangement joins TRBV4-2 to TRBJ1-2; D uncertain. V was clipped by 0 bases and J by 7 bases, with 9 bases between them. Germline CDR1 is LGHNA and CDR2 is YNFKEQ. This CDR3 is 13 amino acids long. The CDR3 is CASSQDLTSGYTF. In nucleotides, the CDR3 is TGTGCCAGCAGCCAAGATTTGACAAGTGGCTACACCTTC.

To note about this clone: This sample includes further DNA sequences coding for the same CDR3. V gene TRBV18 combines with J gene TRBJ1-5; weak D call: TRBD1 (5 bases). CDR1 and CDR2 (germline): KGHSH, LQKENI. Trimming took off 3 bases at V and 4 bases at J, with 7 bases between the two ends. This CDR3 contains 13 residues. In DNA, the CDR3 is TGTGCCAGCTCACCCGACAGAAATCAGCCCCAGCATTTT. Residues: CASSPDRNQPQHF.

V gene TRBV5-4 combines with J gene TRBJ1-2; TRBD1 might be the D (6 bases). V dropped 4 bases and J dropped 8 bases, with 21 bases sitting between them. This CDR3 comprises 15 residues. Per germline, CDR1 SGHNT and CDR2 YYREEE (reference sequence). The CDR3 DNA follows: TGTGCCAGCAGCAAACCAAACAGGGAGATGGAGGGCTACACCTTC. Protein: CASSKPNREMEGYTF.